The 29 T cell receptor beta chains below all came from one sample that was sequenced in a study of T cell repertoires in cytomegalovirus infection. MiXCR, run by TCRdb on the reads, gives a single entry per CDR3 protein. The sample yields 200,000 to 250,000 distinct CDR3 sequences, around 12% seen once. The material sequenced was PBMCs. These receptors originate from a human donor in good health (CMV status not recorded). Some clones in this sample may be carry-over from other donors' samples.

This clonotype was counted many times. The chain couples TRBV7-2 to TRBJ2-7, with 10 bases aligning to TRBD2. The ends lost 5 bases at V and 4 bases at J; junction bases unmatched: 8. Germline lookup yields CDR1 SGHTA and CDR2 FQGNSA. The CDR3 is 15 amino acids. CDR3 sequence reads: CASSPQAGGPYEQYF. The CDR3, as DNA: TGTGCCAGCAGCCCTCAAGCGGGAGGGCCGTACGAGCAGTACTTC. Together with reference TRBV7-2 and TRBJ2-7, the CDR3 gives the full variable domain: GAGVSQSPSNKVTEKGKDVELRCDPISGHTALYWYRQSLGQGLEFLIYFQGNSAPDKSGLPSDRFSAERTGGSVSTLTIQRTQQEDSAVYLCASSPQAGGPYEQYFGPGTRLTVT.

This clonotype was seen more than once but under ten times. The chain combines TRBV2 with TRBJ2-7; D may correspond to TRBD1 or TRBD2 (5 bases each). The CDR3 length is 15 residues. Germline CDR1 and CDR2: SNHLY and FYNNEI. Trimming stripped 0 bases from V and 3 bases from J, with 12 bases between. CDR3 sequence reads: CASSEAVAGSYEQYF. The CDR3 nucleotides read TGTGCCAGCAGTGAAGCGGTGGCAGGGAGCTACGAGCAGTACTTC.

With regard to this clonotype: One end of the junction does not line up with germline, which may come from a read error. The chain couples TRBV6-2 or TRBV6-3 to TRBJ1-5, with D tentatively TRBD1 (5 bases). Looked up from germline, CDR1 is MNHEY and CDR2 is SVGEGT. The CDR3 has 14 amino acids. This CDR3 reads CASSLLGGKQHQHF. The CDR3 DNA reads as TGTGCCAGCAGCCTACTGGGGGGAAAGCAGCACCAGCATTTT.

V is TRBV10-3 and J is TRBJ1-3, with D unclear. Trimming cost V 8 bases and J 2 bases, with 7 bases left between them. The CDR3 consists of 12 residues. The germline V gene has CDR1 ENHRY and CDR2 SYGVKD. CDR3 sequence (DNA): TGTGCCATCGGAGCGGCTGGAAACACCATATATTTT. This codes for CAIGAAGNTIYF.

The chain combines TRBV4-3 with TRBJ2-5; 13 bases are shared with TRBD2. V trimming: 4 bases; J trimming: 5 bases; junction bases outside the gene matches: 4. CDR1 and CDR2 from the germline V gene are LGHNA and YSLEER. This CDR3 is 15 amino acids long. This CDR3 reads CASSRGLAGDETQYF. CDR3 in DNA: TGCGCCAGCAGCCGCGGACTAGCGGGAGACGAGACCCAGTACTTC.

This clonotype occurred once. The chain recombines TRBV29-1 with TRBJ2-2; TRBD1 is a possible D gene (6 bases). The CDR3 totals 12 residues. Trimming took 7 bases from V and 7 from J, leaving 13 bases between them. In germline, CDR1 is SQVTM, CDR2 ANQGSEA. CDR3: CSGGHYFGELFF. CDR3 coding DNA: TGCAGCGGGGGGCATTATTTCGGGGAGCTGTTTTTT.

The gene calls are TRBV9 and TRBJ2-1; 7 nucleotides line up with TRBD2. Per the germline V gene, CDR1 is SGDLS and CDR2 is YYNGEE. The V gene end was trimmed by 0 bases and the J gene end by 2 bases; junction bases not matched to a gene: 8. The CDR3 loop spans 17 amino acids. DNA of the CDR3: TGTGCCAGCAGCGTAGTAGCTAGCGGTAAAGCCTACAATGAGCAGTTCTTC. Protein product: CASSVVASGKAYNEQFF.

This clonotype was picked up many times. The chain employs TRBV6-5 and TRBJ1-1; 10 positions agree with TRBD1. CDR1 MNHEY and CDR2 SVGAGI come from the germline V gene. V lost 0 bases and J lost 4; bases outside the gene matches: 5. This CDR3 has 16 amino acids. CDR3 in amino acids: CASSYSKGQGSTEAFF. The CDR3, as DNA: TGTGCCAGCAGTTACTCGAAGGGACAGGGGAGCACTGAAGCTTTCTTT.

The sample holds many counts of this clonotype. CDR3 nucleotide sequence: TGTGCCAGTAGTCGGGACCGTCAAGAGACCCAGTACTTC. It translates to CASSRDRQETQYF. The rearrangement joins TRBV19 to TRBJ2-5, with D possibly being TRBD1 or TRBD2 (5 bases each). The CDR3 spans 13 residues. CDR1 is LNHDA and CDR2 is SQIVND in the germline V gene (reference sequence). Trimming took off 5 bases at V and 2 bases at J, with 9 bases between the two ends.

The CDR3 is CASSQDWTDTYEQYF. DNA of the CDR3: TGCGCCAGCAGCCAAGATTGGACGGACACCTACGAGCAGTACTTC. The chain carries TRBV4-3 and TRBJ2-7; D might be TRBD1 (5 bases). V shed 0 bases and J shed 2 bases, with 11 bases lying between them. Germline V lookup: CDR1 LGHNA, CDR2 YSLEER. There are 15 residues in the CDR3.

The rearrangement links TRBV2 to TRBJ1-5; D gene uncertain. V lost 5 bases to trimming and J lost 3 bases, with 5 bases between them. CDR3 size: 12 residues. Looked up from germline, CDR1 is SNHLY and CDR2 is FYNNEI. In nucleotides, the CDR3 is TGTGCCAGCAGTCCCGACAATCAGCCCCAGCATTTT. Translation: CASSPDNQPQHF.

This clonotype was found many times. J is TRBJ1-1 and V is TRBV7-3; D remains ambiguous. The germline gives CDR1 SGHTA, CDR2 FQGTGA. The CDR3 has 14 residues. Trimming stripped 4 bases from V and 4 bases from J, with 13 bases between. The CDR3 nucleotides read TGTGCCAGCAGCTCCCACGTCTGGGGCACTGAAGCTTTCTTT. This sequence encodes CASSSHVWGTEAFF.

This clonotype was picked up many times. DNA for the CDR3: TGCAGTGCCAGTACCGGGACAGTTGATCAGCCCCAGCATTTT. This encodes CSASTGTVDQPQHF. V gene TRBV20-1 combines with J gene TRBJ1-5; 7 nucleotides agree with TRBD1. Trimming at V came to 6 bases and at J to 5 bases, leaving 10 bases not matched to a gene. The CDR3 length is 14 residues. Germline V lookup: CDR1 DFQATT, CDR2 SNEGSKA (reference sequence).

This clonotype was observed at least ten times. The CDR3 loop is CASSSPLGEGYNEQFF. For the CDR3, the DNA is TGTGCCAGCAGCTCCCCCTTGGGGGAGGGATACAATGAGCAGTTCTTC. The chain employs TRBV7-2 and TRBJ2-1; 7 nucleotides line up with TRBD2. V dropped 4 bases and J dropped 4; count of bases not matched to a gene: 10. The CDR3 loop spans 16 amino acids. The germline gives CDR1 SGHTA, CDR2 FQGNSA.

This clonotype was counted only a few times. The rearrangement uses TRBV28 and TRBJ2-2; weak D call: TRBD1 (6 bases). CDR3 size: 16 residues. CDR1 is MDHEN and CDR2 is SYDVKM in the germline V gene. Trimming stripped 1 base from V and 2 bases from J, with 11 bases between. The CDR3, as DNA: TGTGCCAGCAGTTTATCAGGGGTCCTAAACACCGGGGAGCTGTTTTTT. Its protein product is CASSLSGVLNTGELFF.

Of note for this clonotype: No DNA is shown, since the ends of the CDR3 on it are uncertain; the CDR3 is the one TCRdb lists. The chain links TRBV6-2 or TRBV6-3 to TRBJ1-5; TRBD1 is taken as the D call from the table, unchecked against the DNA. The CDR3 contains 16 residues when both ends are counted. Per germline, CDR1 MNHEY and CDR2 SVGEGT. This chain's CDR3 is CASSTSPDRSNQPQHF.

In this sample, this clonotype turned up many times. The chain links TRBV7-8 to TRBJ1-1; D is unclear. The CDR3 loop spans 11 amino acids. Germline V gene lookup returns CDR1 SGHVS and CDR2 FQNEAQ. Deletions cut 7 bases from V and 6 bases from J, with 9 bases between. CDR3 sequence: CASTPGAEAFF. The CDR3 DNA reads TGTGCCAGCACCCCAGGAGCTGAAGCTTTCTTT.

This clonotype appeared many times. V and J are TRBV11-3 and TRBJ2-2; 7 bases match TRBD2. The germline V gene has CDR1 SGHNT and CDR2 YENEEA. Trimming took 3 bases from V and 5 from J; bases not matched to a gene: 6. The CDR3 totals 15 residues. DNA of the CDR3: TGTGCCAGCAGCTTCCCCCGGACTAGTACCGGGGAGCTGTTTTTT. Protein: CASSFPRTSTGELFF.

This clonotype came up a few times. The chain employs TRBV29-1 and TRBJ2-3; 9 bases line up with TRBD1. The ends lost 6 bases at V and 4 bases at J; junction bases unmatched: 14. CDR3 length: 16 amino acids. Germline lookup yields CDR1 SQVTM and CDR2 ANQGSEA. CDR3 DNA sequence: TGCAGCGTAGTAGGACAGGGGATTGTAAATTCAGATACGCAGTATTTT. Its translation is CSVVGQGIVNSDTQYF.

This clonotype occurred many times. The CDR3 sequence is CASSVMGVEVNEKLFF. The CDR3 DNA sequence: TGTGCCAGCAGTGTTATGGGGGTCGAGGTTAATGAAAAACTGTTTTTT. The rearrangement links TRBV2 to TRBJ1-4; weak D call: TRBD1 (5 bases). The CDR3 consists of 16 residues. Germline lookup yields CDR1 SNHLY and CDR2 FYNNEI. Trimming pared 4 bases from V and 4 bases from J, leaving 16 bases between.

In this sample, this clonotype turned up many times. The chain uses TRBV20-1 and TRBJ2-5, with 9 bases aligning to TRBD2. The CDR3 sequence is 13 residues long. Germline CDR1 DFQATT, CDR2 SNEGSKA (reference sequence). J was trimmed by 5 bases and V by 6 bases; bases with no gene match: 7. The CDR3 sequence: CSALISGSETQYF. DNA for the CDR3: TGCAGTGCGCTGATTAGCGGGAGTGAGACCCAGTACTTC.

This clonotype showed up just a few times. The CDR3 DNA is TGTGCCAGCAGTCCTTCAGCAGGACGTCCACCTTTCTTT. This gives the protein CASSPSAGRPPFF. The chain has TRBV12-3 or TRBV12-4 and TRBJ1-1; unclear D gene. Trimming cost V 5 bases and J 12 bases, with 19 bases left between them. The CDR3 is 13 amino acids.

Notes on this clonotype: One base away lies a much larger clone, so this may be a sequencing read error. The chain employs TRBV28 and TRBJ2-2; maybe TRBD2 (7 bases). Germline assignment: CDR1 MDHEN and CDR2 SYDVKM. This CDR3 has 15 amino acids. The CDR3 DNA reads TGTGCCAGCAGCGGAGGGGGGGGAATAGGCGGGGAGATGTTTTTT. Its protein is CASSGGGGIGGEMFF.

The sample holds many counts of this clonotype. The chain couples TRBV7-2 to TRBJ1-3; D is undetermined. Deletions cut 1 base from V and 6 bases from J, with 7 bases between. The CDR3 covers 13 residues. The germline CDR1 and CDR2 sequences are SGHTA and FQGNSA. The DNA for the CDR3 is TGTGCCAGCAGCTTAGGGTTGGCAAACACCATATATTTT. It is translated as CASSLGLANTIYF.

Many counts were recorded for this clonotype. V usage is TRBV7-2 and J usage is TRBJ2-3; 10 bases are a match to TRBD2. V gave up 2 bases and J gave up 5 bases; unmatched junction bases: 7. Germline-derived CDR1 and CDR2 are SGHTA and FQGNSA. The CDR3 is 16 amino acids. In nucleotides, the CDR3 is TGTGCCAGCAGCTTAACTAGCGGGACGGCCCGAGATACGCAGTATTTT. The encoded protein is CASSLTSGTARDTQYF.

The table lists this clonotype with many counts. V and J are TRBV7-2 and TRBJ2-3; 9 bases fit TRBD1. In germline, CDR1 is SGHTA, CDR2 FQGNSA. The CDR3 is made up of 18 amino acids. Trimming removed 7 bases from V and 2 bases from J; junction bases left unmatched: 16. The CDR3 DNA follows: TGTGCCAGCACCATAGAAATACAGGGGGCGGCGTACACAGATACGCAGTATTTT. Translated: CASTIEIQGAAYTDTQYF.

This clonotype was seen a few times. The CDR3 region is CSVAKTKAGQPQHF. CDR3 sequence (DNA): TGCAGCGTTGCTAAAACCAAAGCAGGTCAGCCCCAGCATTTT. The chain carries TRBV29-1 and TRBJ1-5; no clear D gene. The CDR3 spans 14 residues. Germline CDR1 reads SQVTM; CDR2 reads ANQGSEA. The ends were cut back, 4 bases at V and 6 bases at J, with 16 bases in the middle.

This clonotype was observed a few times. The V gene is TRBV29-1, the J gene TRBJ1-5; 8 bases fit TRBD1. Germline CDR1 and CDR2: SQVTM and ANQGSEA. The CDR3 runs 13 residues. The trim removed 6 bases at V and 6 bases at J, leaving 7 bases unmatched. The CDR3 DNA reads TGCAGCGTCCTGACAGGGGAGGGTCAGCCCCAGCATTTT. Its translation is CSVLTGEGQPQHF.

This clonotype was counted many times. The chain recombines TRBV2 with TRBJ2-6; D tentatively fits TRBD1 or TRBD2 (5 bases each). The germline V gene encodes CDR1 SNHLY and CDR2 FYNNEI. Trimming left V 0 bases short and J 3 bases short, with 9 bases between. The length of the CDR3 is 16 residues. CDR3 DNA: TGTGCCAGCAGTGAAGCGGGACCCCTTGGGGCCAACGTCCTGACTTTC. It translates to CASSEAGPLGANVLTF. Together with reference TRBV2 and TRBJ2-6, the CDR3 gives the full variable domain: EPEVTQTPSHQVTQMGQEVILRCVPISNHLYFYWYRQILGQKVEFLVSFYNNEISEKSEIFDDQFSVERPDGSNFTLKIRSTKLEDSAMYFCASSEAGPLGANVLTFGAGSRLTVL.